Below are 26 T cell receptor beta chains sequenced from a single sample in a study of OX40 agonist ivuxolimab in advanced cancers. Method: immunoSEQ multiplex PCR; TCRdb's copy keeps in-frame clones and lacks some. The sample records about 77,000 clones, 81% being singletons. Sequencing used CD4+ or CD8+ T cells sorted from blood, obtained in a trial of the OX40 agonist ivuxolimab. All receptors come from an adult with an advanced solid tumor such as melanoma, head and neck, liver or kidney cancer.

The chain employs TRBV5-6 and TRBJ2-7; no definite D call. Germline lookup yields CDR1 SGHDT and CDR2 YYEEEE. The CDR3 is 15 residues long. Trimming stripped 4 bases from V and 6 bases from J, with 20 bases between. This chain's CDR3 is CASSPRVLGSGEQYF. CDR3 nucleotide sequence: TGTGCCAGCAGCCCGAGAGTACTCGGATCGGGCGAGCAGTACTTC. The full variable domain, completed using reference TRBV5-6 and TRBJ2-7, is DAGVTQSPTHLIKTRGQQVTLRCSPKSGHDTVSWYQQALGQGPQFIFQYYEEEERQRGNFPDRFSGHQFPNYSSELNVNALLLGDSALYLCASSPRVLGSGEQYFGPGTRLTVT.

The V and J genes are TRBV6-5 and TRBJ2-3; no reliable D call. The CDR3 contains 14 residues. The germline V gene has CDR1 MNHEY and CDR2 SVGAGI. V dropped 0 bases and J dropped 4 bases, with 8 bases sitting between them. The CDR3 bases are TGTGCCAGCAGTTACTCGATCGGCCCAGATACGCAGTATTTT. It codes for CASSYSIGPDTQYF.

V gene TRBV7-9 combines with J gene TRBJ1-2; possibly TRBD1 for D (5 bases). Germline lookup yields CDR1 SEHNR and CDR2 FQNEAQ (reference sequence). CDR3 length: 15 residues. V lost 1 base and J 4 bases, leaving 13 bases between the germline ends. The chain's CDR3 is CASSLVSLGTYGYTF. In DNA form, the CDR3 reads TGTGCCAGCAGCTTAGTTTCTCTGGGGACCTATGGCTACACCTTC.

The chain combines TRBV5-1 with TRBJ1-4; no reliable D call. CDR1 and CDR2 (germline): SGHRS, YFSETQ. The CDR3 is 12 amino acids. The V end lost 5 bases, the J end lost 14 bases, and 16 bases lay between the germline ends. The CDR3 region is CASRQNLIILFF. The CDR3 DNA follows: TGCGCCAGCAGGCAAAACCTGATTATTCTGTTTTTT. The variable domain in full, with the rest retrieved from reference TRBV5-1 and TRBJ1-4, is KAGVTQTPRYLIKTRGQQVTLSCSPISGHRSVSWYQQTPGQGLQFLFEYFSETQRNKGNFPGRFSGRQFSNSRSEMNVSTLELGDSALYLCASRQNLIILFFGSGTQLSVL.

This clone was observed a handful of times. This CDR3 reads CASSQDPGSGPRGTDTQYF. CDR3 sequence (DNA): TGTGCCAGCAGCCAAGACCCCGGGAGCGGTCCCCGGGGCACAGATACGCAGTATTTT. The chain joins TRBV4-2 to TRBJ2-3, with D tentatively TRBD2 (6 bases). Germline V gives CDR1 LGHNA, CDR2 YNFKEQ. Trimming left V 0 bases short and J 1 base short, with 20 bases between. The CDR3 consists of 19 residues.

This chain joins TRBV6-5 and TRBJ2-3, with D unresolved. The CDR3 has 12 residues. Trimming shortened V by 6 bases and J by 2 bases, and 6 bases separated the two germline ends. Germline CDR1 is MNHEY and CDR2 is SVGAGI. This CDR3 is CASSTTTDTQYF. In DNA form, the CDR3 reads TGTGCCAGCAGCACGACCACAGATACGCAGTATTTT.

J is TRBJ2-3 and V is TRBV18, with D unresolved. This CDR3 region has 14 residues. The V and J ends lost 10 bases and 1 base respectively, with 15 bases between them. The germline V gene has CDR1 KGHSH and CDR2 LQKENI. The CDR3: CATQRSAGTDTQYF. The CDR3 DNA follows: TGTGCCACCCAGAGGTCAGCCGGCACAGATACGCAGTATTTT.

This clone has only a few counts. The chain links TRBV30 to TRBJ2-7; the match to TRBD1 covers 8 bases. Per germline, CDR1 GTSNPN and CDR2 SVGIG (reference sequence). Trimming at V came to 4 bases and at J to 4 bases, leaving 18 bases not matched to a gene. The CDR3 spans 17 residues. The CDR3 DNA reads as TGTGCCTGGATTCCACGCACCGACAGGGGTCCCCATTACGAGCAGTACTTC. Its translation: CAWIPRTDRGPHYEQYF.

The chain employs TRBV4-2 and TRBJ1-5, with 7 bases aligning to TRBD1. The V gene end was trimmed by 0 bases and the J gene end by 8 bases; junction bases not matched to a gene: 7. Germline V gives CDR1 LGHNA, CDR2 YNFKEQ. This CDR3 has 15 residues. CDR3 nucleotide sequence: TGTGCCAGCAGCCAAGACCTAGGGACAGCCAAGCCCCAGCATTTT. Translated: CASSQDLGTAKPQHF.

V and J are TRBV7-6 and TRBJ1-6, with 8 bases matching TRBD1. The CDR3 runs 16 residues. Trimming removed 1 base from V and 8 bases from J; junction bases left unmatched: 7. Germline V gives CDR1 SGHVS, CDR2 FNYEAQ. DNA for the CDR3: TGTGCCAGCAGCTTAGGTCAACAGGGGGGAGATTCACCCCTCCACTTT. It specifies CASSLGQQGGDSPLHF.

The CDR3 is CASSLLAKDEQFF. The CDR3 bases are TGTGCCAGTAGTCTACTAGCCAAGGATGAGCAGTTCTTC. This chain connects TRBV19 to TRBJ2-1; D is perhaps TRBD2 (6 bases). CDR3 length: 13 amino acids. The ends were cut back, 5 bases at V and 8 bases at J, with 13 bases in the middle. The germline V gene encodes CDR1 LNHDA and CDR2 SQIVND (reference sequence).

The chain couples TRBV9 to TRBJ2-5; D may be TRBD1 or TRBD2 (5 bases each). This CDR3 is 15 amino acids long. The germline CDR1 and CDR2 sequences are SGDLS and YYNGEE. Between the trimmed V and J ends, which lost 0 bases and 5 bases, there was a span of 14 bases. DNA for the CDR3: TGTGCCAGCAGCGTAGAGGCAGGGAGTGGGGAGACCCAGTACTTC. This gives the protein CASSVEAGSGETQYF. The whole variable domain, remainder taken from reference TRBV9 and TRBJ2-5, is DSGVTQTPKHLITATGQRVTLRCSPRSGDLSVYWYQQSLDQGLQFLIQYYNGEERAKGNILERFSAQQFPDLHSELNLSSLELGDSALYFCASSVEAGSGETQYFGPGTRLLVL.

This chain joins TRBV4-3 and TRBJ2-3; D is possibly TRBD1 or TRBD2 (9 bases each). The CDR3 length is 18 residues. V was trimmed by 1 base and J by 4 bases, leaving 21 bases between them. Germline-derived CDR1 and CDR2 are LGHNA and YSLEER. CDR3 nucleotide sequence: TGCGCCAGCAGCCAAGGGGGACAGGGAATAGCGGGAGCAGATACGCAGTATTTT. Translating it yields CASSQGGQGIAGADTQYF.

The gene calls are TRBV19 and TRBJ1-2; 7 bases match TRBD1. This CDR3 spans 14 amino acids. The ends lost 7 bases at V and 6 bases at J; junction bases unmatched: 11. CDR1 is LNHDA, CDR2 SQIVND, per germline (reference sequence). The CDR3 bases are TGTGCCAGTACCCGATGGGGGACAGATAATGGCTACACCTTC. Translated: CASTRWGTDNGYTF.

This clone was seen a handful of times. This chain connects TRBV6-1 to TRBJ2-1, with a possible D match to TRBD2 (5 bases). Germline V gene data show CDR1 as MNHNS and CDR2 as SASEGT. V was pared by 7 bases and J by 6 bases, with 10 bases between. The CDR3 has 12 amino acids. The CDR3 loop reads CASNWERNEQFF. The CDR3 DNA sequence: TGTGCCAGCAATTGGGAGCGCAATGAGCAGTTCTTC.

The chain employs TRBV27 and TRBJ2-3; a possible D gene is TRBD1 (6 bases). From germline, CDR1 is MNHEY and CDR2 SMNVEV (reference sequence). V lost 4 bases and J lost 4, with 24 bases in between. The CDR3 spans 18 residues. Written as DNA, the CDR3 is TGTGCCAGCAGTTCCAATTTACCGGGACATAACCCACCAGATACGCAGTATTTT. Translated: CASSSNLPGHNPPDTQYF.

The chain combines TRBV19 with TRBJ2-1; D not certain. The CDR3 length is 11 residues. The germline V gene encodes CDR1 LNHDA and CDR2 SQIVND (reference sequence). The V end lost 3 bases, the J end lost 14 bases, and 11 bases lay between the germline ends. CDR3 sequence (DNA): TGTGCCAGTAGTATTGGGCAGGTGGAGTTCTTC. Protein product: CASSIGQVEFF. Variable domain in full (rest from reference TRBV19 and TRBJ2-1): DGGITQSPKYLFRKEGQNVTLSCEQNLNHDAMYWYRQDPGQGLRLIYYSQIVNDFQKGDIAEGYSVSREKKESFPLTVTSAQKNPTAFYLCASSIGQVEFFGPGTRLTVL.

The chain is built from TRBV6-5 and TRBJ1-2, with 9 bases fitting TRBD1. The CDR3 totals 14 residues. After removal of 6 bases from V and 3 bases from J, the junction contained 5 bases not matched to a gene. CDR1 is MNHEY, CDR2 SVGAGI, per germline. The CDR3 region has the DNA TGTGCCAGCAGATCGACAGGGGGAGACTATGGCTACACCTTC. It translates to CASRSTGGDYGYTF.

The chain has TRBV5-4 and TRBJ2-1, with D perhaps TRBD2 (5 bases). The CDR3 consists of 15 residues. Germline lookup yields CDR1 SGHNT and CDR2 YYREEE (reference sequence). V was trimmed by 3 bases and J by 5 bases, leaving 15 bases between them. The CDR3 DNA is TGTGCCAGCAGCTCGACTCCTAGCTTCGACAATGAGCAGTTCTTC. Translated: CASSSTPSFDNEQFF.

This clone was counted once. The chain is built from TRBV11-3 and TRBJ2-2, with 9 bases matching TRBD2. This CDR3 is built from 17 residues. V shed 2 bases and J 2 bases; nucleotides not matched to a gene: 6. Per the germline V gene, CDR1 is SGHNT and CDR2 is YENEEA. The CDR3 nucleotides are TGTGCCAGCAGCTTATTGCGGGGGGGAACAAACACCGGGGAGCTGTTTTTT. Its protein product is CASSLLRGGTNTGELFF.

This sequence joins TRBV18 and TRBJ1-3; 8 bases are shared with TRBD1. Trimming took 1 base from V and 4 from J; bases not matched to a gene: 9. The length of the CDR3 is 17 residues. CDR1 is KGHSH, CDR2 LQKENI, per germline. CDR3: CASSPQDRVRKGNTIYF. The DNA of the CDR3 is TGTGCCAGCTCACCACAGGACAGGGTGAGGAAAGGAAACACCATATATTTT.

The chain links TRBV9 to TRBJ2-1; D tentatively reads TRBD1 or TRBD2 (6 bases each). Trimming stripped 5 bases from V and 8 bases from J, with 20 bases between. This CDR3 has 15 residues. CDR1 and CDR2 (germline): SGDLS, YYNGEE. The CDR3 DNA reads TGTGCCAGCAGTGAAGGGGGGCAGGGAGGAGATGAGCAGTTCTTC. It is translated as CASSEGGQGGDEQFF. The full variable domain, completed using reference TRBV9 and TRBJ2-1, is DSGVTQTPKHLITATGQRVTLRCSPRSGDLSVYWYQQSLDQGLQFLIQYYNGEERAKGNILERFSAQQFPDLHSELNLSSLELGDSALYFCASSEGGQGGDEQFFGPGTRLTVL.

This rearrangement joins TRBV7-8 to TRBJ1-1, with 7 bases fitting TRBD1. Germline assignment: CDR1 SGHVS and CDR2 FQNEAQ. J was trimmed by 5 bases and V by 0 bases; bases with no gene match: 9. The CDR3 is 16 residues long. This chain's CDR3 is CASSLASDREGTEAFF. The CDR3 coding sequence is TGTGCCAGCAGCTTAGCCTCCGACAGGGAGGGGACTGAAGCTTTCTTT.

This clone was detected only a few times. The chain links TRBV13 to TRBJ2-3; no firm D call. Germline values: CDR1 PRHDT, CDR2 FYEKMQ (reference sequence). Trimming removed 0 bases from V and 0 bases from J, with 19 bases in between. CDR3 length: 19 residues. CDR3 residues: CASSLGGHLLRYSTDTQYF. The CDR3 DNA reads TGTGCCAGCAGCTTAGGAGGCCACTTATTGCGTTATAGCACAGATACGCAGTATTTT.

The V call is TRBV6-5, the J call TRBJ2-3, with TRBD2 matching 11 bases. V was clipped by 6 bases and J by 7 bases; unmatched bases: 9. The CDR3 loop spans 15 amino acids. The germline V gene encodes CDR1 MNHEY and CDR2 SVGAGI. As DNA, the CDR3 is TGTGCCAGCAGACCTCTAGCGGGGGGCCAGCATACGCAGTATTTT. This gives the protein CASRPLAGGQHTQYF.

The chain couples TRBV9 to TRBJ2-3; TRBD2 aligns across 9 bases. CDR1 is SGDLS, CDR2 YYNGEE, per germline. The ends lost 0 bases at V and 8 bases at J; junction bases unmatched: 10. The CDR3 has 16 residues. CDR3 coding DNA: TGTGCCAGCAGCGTAGACAGGCGGGAGGGCCTAAGTACGCAGTATTTT. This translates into CASSVDRREGLSTQYF.